Sequencing of this TCR beta chain was carried out in a study of blood T cell repertoires in COVID-19. Background on the study: The analysed material was cDNA or gDNA that came from T cells, B-cell-depleted T cells, or PBMCs.

There are 12 residues in the CDR3. Per the germline V gene, CDR1 is GTSNPN and CDR2 is SVGIG (reference sequence). Original analysis: Nucleated cell counts were estimated from reference gene primer amplification. Generated by immunoSEQ multiplex PCR, the TCRdb table keeps only in-frame clones and is missing some. That table is the source of V, J and clone size, and D and trimming were worked out from the DNA. The sample consists of some 360,000 clones, 80% to 90% of them appearing once. Seattle patients were enrolled during active infection and followed longitudinally. Sequencing was carried out using peripheral blood. The clonotype originates from an older woman with COVID-19, enrolled during active disease. The gene calls are TRBV30 and TRBJ1-3; D perhaps matches TRBD1 (6 bases). The CDR3 reads CPGGGTGNTIYF. The DNA of the CDR3 is TGTCCGGGCGGGGGGACAGGAAACACCATATATTTT.